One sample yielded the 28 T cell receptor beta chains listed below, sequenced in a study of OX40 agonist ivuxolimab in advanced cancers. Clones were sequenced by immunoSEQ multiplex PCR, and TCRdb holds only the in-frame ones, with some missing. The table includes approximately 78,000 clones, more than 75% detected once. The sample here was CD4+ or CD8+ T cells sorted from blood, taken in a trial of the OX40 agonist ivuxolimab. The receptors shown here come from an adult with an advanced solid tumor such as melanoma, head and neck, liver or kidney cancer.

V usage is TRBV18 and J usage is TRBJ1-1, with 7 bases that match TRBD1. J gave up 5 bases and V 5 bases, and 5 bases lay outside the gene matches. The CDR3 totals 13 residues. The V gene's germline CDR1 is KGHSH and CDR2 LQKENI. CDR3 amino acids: CASSWTGRTEAFF. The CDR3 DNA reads TGTGCCAGCTCATGGACAGGCCGGACTGAAGCTTTCTTT. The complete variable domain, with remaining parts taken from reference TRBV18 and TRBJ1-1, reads NAGVMQNPRHLVRRRGQEARLRCSPMKGHSHVYWYRQLPEEGLKFMVYLQKENIIDESGMPKERFSAEFPKEGPSILRIQQVVRGDSAAYFCASSWTGRTEAFFGQGTRLTVV.

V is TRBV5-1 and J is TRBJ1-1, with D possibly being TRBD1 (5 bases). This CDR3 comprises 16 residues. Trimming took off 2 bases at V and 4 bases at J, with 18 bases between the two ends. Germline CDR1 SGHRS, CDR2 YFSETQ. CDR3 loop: CASSLGEGRIGTEAFF. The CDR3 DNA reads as TGCGCCAGCAGCTTAGGGGAGGGTAGGATTGGCACTGAAGCTTTCTTT.

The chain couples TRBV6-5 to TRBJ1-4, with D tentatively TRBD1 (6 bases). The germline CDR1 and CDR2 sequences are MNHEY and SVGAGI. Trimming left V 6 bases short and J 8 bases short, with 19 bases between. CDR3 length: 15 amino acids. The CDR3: CASSPDSSASEKLFF. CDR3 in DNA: TGTGCCAGCAGCCCGGACAGCTCTGCGAGCGAAAAACTGTTTTTT.

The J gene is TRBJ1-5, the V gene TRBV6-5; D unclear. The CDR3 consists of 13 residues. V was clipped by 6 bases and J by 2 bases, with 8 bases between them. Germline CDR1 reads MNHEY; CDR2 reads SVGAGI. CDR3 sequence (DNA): TGTGCCAGCAGCCCGAGGCGCAATCAGCCCCAGCATTTT. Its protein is CASSPRRNQPQHF.

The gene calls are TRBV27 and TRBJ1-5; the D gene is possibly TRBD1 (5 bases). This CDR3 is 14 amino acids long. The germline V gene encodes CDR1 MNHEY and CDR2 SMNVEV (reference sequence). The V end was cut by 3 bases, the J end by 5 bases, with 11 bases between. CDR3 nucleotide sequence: TGTGCCAGCAGTTTTGTTAAGGGGTATCAGCCCCAGCATTTT. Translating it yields CASSFVKGYQPQHF.

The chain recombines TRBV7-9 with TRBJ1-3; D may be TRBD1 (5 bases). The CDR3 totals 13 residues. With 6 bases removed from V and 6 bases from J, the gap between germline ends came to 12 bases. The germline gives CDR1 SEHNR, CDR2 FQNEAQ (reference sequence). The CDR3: CASRSLGVNTIYF. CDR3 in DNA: TGTGCCAGCAGAAGCCTAGGGGTAAACACCATATATTTT.

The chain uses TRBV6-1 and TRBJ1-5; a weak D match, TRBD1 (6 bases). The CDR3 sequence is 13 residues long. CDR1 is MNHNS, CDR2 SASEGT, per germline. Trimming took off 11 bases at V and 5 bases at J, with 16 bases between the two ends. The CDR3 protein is CAGGQTSDQPQHF. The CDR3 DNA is TGTGCCGGGGGGCAGACCAGTGATCAGCCCCAGCATTTT.

The CDR3 sequence is CASSPTSGTYSTDTQYF. The CDR3 DNA reads as TGTGCCAGCAGCCCAACTAGCGGTACCTATAGCACAGATACGCAGTATTTT. The rearrangement links TRBV9 to TRBJ2-3, with 8 bases fitting TRBD2. The germline V gene encodes CDR1 SGDLS and CDR2 YYNGEE. The CDR3 covers 17 residues. Trimming removed 4 bases from V and 0 bases from J; junction bases left unmatched: 10.

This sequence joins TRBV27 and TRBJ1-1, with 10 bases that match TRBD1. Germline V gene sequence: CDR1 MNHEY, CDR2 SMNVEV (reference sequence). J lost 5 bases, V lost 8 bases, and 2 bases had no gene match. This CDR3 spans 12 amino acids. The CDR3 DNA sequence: TGTGCCAGCCGGACAGGGGGAACTGAAGCTTTCTTT. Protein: CASRTGGTEAFF.

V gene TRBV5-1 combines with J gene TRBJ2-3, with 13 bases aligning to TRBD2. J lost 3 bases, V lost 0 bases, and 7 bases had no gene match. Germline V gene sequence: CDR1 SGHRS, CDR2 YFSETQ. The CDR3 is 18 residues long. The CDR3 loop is CASSLVLTSGRTTDTQYF. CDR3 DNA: TGCGCCAGCAGCTTGGTCCTGACTAGCGGGAGGACTACAGATACGCAGTATTTT.

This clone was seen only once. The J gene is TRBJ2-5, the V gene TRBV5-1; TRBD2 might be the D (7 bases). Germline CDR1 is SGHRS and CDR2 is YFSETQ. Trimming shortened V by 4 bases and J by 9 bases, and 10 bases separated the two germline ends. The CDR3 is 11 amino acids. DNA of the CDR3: TGCGCCAGCAGCGGGGAGGGGGCCCAGTACTTC. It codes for CASSGEGAQYF.

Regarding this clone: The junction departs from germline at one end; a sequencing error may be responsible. DNA for the CDR3: TGTGCCAGCAAGCCAGGTGGCAGCTTC. Translating it yields CASKPGGSF. The chain carries TRBV6-1 and TRBJ1-2; D gene unclear. Germline values: CDR1 MNHNS, CDR2 SASEGT. There are 9 residues in the CDR3.

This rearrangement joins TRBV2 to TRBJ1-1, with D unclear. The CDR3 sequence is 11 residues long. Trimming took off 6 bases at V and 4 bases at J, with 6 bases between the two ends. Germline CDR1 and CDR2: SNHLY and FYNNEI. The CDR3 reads CASRESTEAFF. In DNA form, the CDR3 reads TGTGCCAGCAGGGAAAGCACTGAAGCTTTCTTT.

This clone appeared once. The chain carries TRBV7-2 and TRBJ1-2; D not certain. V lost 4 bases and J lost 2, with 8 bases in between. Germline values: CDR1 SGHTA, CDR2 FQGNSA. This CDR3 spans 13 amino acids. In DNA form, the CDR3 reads TGTGCCAGCAGCTGGGGAATAAACTATGGCTACACCTTC. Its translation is CASSWGINYGYTF. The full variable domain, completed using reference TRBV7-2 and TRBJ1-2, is GAGVSQSPSNKVTEKGKDVELRCDPISGHTALYWYRQSLGQGLEFLIYFQGNSAPDKSGLPSDRFSAERTGGSVSTLTIQRTQQEDSAVYLCASSWGINYGYTFGSGTRLTVV.

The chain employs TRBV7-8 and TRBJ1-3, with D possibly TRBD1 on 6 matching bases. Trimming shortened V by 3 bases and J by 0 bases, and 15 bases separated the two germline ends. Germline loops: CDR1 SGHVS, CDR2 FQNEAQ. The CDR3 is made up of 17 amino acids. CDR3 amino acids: CASSFKGGGSSGNTIYF. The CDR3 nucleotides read TGTGCCAGCAGCTTTAAAGGGGGAGGTAGCTCTGGAAACACCATATATTTT.

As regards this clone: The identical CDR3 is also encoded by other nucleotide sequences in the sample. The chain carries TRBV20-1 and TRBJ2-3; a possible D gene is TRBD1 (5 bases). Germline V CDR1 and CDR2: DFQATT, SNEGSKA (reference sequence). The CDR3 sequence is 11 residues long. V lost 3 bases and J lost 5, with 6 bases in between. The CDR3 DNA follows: TGCAGTGCTAGCAGGGAAGATACGCAGTATTTT. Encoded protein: CSASREDTQYF.

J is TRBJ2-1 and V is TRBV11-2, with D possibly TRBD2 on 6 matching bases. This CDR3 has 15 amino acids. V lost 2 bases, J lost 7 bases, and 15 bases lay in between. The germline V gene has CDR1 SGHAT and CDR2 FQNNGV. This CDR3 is CASSLSRAGRNEQFF. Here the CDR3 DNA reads TGTGCCAGCAGCTTAAGTCGCGCGGGAAGGAATGAGCAGTTCTTC.

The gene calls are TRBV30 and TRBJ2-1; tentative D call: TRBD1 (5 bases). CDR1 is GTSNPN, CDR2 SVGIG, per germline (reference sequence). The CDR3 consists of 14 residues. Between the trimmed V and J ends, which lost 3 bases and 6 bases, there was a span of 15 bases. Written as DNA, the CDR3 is TGTGCCTGGAGGGTGGGGCAGGTGAGCAATGAGCAGTTCTTC. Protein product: CAWRVGQVSNEQFF.

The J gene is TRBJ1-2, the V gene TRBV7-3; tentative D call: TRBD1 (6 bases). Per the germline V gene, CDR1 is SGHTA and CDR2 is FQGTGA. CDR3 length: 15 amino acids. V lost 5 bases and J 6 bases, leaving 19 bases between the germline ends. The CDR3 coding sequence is TGTGCCAGCAGCCTGACAGGCCGGGGTATAAATGGCTACACCTTC. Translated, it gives CASSLTGRGINGYTF.

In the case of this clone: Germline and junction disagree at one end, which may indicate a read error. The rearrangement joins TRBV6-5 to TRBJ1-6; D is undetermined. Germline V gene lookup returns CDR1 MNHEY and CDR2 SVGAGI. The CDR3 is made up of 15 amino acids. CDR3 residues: CASSYSTDPNSPLHF. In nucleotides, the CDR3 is TGTGCCAGCAGCTACTCGACGGATCCTAATTCACCCCTCCACTTT.

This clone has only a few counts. CDR3 sequence: CASSVSAGINQPQHF. CDR3 sequence (DNA): TGTGCCAGCAGCGTATCAGCAGGGATCAATCAGCCCCAGCATTTT. The gene calls are TRBV9 and TRBJ1-5; D may be TRBD1 (5 bases). The CDR3 loop spans 15 amino acids. Trimming removed 1 base at V and 3 bases at J, with 11 bases between. Germline CDR1 and CDR2: SGDLS and YYNGEE.

The CDR3 nucleotides are TGTGCCAGCAGCTTACTAGCGGGAGGGCCTGGCACAGATACGCAGTATTTT. This translates into CASSLLAGGPGTDTQYF. This sequence joins TRBV5-4 and TRBJ2-3; 13 nucleotides line up with TRBD2. Germline V gene lookup returns CDR1 SGHNT and CDR2 YYREEE (reference sequence). V was pared by 2 bases and J by 1 base, with 4 bases of the junction left unmatched. This CDR3 is built from 17 residues.

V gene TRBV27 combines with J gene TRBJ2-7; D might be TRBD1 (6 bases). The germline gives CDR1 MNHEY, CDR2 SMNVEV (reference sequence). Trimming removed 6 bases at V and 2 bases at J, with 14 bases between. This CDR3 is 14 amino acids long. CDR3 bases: TGTGCCAGCAGACAAACAGGGCTTACCTACGAGCAGTACTTC. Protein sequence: CASRQTGLTYEQYF.

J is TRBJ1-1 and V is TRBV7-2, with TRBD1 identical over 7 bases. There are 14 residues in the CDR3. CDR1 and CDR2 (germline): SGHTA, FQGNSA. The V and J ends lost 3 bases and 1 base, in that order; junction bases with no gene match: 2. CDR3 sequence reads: CASSLTGRNTEAFF. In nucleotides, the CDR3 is TGTGCCAGCAGCTTGACAGGGAGGAACACTGAAGCTTTCTTT.

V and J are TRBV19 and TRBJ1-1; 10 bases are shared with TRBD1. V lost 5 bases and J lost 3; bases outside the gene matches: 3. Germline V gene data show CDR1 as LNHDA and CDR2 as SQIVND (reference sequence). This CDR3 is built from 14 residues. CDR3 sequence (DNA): TGTGCCAGTAGTCCGGGACAGGGGTACACTGAAGCTTTCTTT. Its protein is CASSPGQGYTEAFF.

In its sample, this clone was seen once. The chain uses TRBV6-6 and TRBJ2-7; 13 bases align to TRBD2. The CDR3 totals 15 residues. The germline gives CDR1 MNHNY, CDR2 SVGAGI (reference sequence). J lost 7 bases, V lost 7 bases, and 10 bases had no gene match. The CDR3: CASKGTSGTAGEQYF. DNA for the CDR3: TGTGCCAGCAAGGGGACTAGCGGGACCGCGGGGGAGCAGTACTTC.

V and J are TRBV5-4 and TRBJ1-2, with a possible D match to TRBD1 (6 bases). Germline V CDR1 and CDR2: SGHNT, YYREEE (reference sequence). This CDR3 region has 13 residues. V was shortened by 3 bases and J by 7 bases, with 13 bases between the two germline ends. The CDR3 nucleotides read TGTGCCAGCAGCTCTAACAGGGCCCGTGGCTACACCTTC. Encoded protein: CASSSNRARGYTF.

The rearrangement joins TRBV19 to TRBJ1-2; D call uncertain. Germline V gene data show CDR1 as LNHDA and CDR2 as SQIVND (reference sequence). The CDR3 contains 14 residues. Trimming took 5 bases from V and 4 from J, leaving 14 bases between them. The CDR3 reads CASSRSQEGYGYTF. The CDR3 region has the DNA TGTGCCAGTAGTCGTAGTCAGGAGGGCTATGGCTACACCTTC. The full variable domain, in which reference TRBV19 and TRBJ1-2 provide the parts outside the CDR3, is DGGITQSPKYLFRKEGQNVTLSCEQNLNHDAMYWYRQDPGQGLRLIYYSQIVNDFQKGDIAEGYSVSREKKESFPLTVTSAQKNPTAFYLCASSRSQEGYGYTFGSGTRLTVV.